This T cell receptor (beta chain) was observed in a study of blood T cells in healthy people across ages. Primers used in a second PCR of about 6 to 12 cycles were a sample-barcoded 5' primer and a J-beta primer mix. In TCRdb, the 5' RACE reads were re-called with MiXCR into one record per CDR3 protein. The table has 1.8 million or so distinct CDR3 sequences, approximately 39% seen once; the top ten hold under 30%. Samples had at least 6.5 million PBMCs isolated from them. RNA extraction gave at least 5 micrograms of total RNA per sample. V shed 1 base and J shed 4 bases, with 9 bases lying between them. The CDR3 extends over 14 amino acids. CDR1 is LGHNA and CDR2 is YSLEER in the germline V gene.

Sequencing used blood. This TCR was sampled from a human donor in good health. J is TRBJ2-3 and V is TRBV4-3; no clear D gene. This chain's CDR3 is CASSQGGSADTQYF. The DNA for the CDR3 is TGCGCCAGCAGCCAAGGTGGCTCCGCAGATACGCAGTATTTT.